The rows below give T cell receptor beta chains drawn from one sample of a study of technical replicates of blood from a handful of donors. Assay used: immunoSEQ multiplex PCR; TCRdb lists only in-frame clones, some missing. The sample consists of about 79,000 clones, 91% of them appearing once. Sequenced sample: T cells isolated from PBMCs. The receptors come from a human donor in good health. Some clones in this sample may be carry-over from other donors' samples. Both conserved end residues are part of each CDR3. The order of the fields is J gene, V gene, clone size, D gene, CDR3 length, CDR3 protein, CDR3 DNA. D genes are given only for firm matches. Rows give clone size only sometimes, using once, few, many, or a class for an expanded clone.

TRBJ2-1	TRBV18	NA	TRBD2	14	CASSPSGRDNEQFF	TGTGCCAGCTCACCAAGCGGGAGGGACAATGAGCAGTTCTTC
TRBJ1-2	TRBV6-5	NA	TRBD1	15	CASSPGTGAYYGYTF	TGTGCCAGCAGTCCCGGGACAGGGGCCTACTATGGCTACACCTTC
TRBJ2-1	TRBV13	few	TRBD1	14	CASSDRDRGNEQFF	TGTGCCAGCAGCGACCGGGACAGGGGGAATGAGCAGTTCTTC
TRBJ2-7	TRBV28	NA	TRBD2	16	CASSLWTSGQTYEQYF	TGTGCCAGCAGTCTTTGGACTAGCGGGCAAACCTACGAGCAGTACTTC
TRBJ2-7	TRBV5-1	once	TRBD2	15	CASSLDPLAGGPWNF	TGCGCCAGCAGCTTGGACCCGCTAGCGGGAGGCCCCTGGAACTTC
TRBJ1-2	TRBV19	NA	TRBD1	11	CATRTGYGYTF	TGTGCCACCCGGACAGGCTATGGCTACACCTTC
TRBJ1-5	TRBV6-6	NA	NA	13	CASSEDKPQPQHF	TGTGCCAGCAGTGAGGACAAGCCTCAGCCCCAGCATTTT
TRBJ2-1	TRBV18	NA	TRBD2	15	CASSPASGRAYEQFF	TGTGCCAGCTCACCAGCCAGCGGGAGGGCCTATGAGCAGTTCTTC
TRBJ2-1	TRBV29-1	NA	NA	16	CSVDRHAGSSYNEQFF	TGCAGCGTTGACCGCCACGCGGGGAGCTCCTACAATGAGCAGTTCTTC
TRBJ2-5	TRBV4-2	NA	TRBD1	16	CASSHNDRGSQETQYF	TGTGCCAGCAGCCACAATGACAGGGGATCACAAGAGACCCAGTACTTC
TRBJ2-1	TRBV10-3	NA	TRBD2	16	CAISRGIAGGTNEQFF	TGTGCCATCAGCAGGGGGATAGCGGGAGGAACCAATGAGCAGTTCTTC
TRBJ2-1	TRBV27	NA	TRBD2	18	CASSFTGLAGLSYNEQFF	TGTGCCAGCAGTTTCACGGGACTAGCGGGCCTCTCCTACAATGAGCAGTTCTTC
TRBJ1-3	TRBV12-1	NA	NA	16	CASSLRLQGFGNTIYF	TGTGCCAGCAGCCTAAGACTACAGGGATTTGGAAACACCATATATTTT
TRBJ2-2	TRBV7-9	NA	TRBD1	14	CASSLQGETGELFF	TGTGCCAGCAGCTTACAGGGGGAAACCGGGGAGCTGTTTTTT
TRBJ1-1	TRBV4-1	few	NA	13	CASSQGRNTEAFF	TGCGCCAGCAGCCAGGGGCGGAACACTGAAGCTTTCTTT
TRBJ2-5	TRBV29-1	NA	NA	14	CSVATGGNKETQYF	TGCAGCGTCGCCACGGGCGGGAATAAAGAGACCCAGTACTTC
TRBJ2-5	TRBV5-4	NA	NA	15	CASSLSPGTQETQYF	TGTGCCAGCAGCTTGTCTCCAGGGACACAAGAGACCCAGTACTTC
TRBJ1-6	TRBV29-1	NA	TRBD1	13	CSVTTGGNSPLHF	TGCAGCGTTACAACAGGGGGGAATTCACCCCTCCACTTT
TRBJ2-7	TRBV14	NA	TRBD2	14	CASSQERELFEQYF	TGTGCCAGCAGCCAAGAGCGGGAGTTGTTCGAGCAGTACTTC
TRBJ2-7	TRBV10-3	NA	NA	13	CAISMTDTYEQYF	TGTGCCATCAGTATGACAGACACCTACGAGCAGTACTTC
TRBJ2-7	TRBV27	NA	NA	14	CASSFVGEQYEQYF	TGTGCCAGCAGTTTTGTCGGGGAGCAATACGAGCAGTACTTC
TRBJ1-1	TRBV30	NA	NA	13	CAWSLLYQGEAFF	TGTGCCTGGAGCCTTCTTTATCAGGGGGAAGCTTTCTTT
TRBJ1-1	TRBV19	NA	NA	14	CASSIAGGTTEAFF	TGTGCCAGTAGTATAGCCGGGGGGACGACTGAAGCTTTCTTT